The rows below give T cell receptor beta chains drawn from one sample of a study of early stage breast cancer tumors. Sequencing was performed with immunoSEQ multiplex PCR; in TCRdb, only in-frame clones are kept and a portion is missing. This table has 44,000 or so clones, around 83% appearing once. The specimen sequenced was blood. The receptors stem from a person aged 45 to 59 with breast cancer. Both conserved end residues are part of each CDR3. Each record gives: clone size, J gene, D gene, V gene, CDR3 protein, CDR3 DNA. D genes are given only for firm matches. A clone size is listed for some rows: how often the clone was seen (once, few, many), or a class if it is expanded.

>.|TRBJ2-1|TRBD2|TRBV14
CASSLAGGRAPGYNEQFF
TGTGCCAGCAGCCTTGCGGGCGGGAGGGCCCCTGGATACAATGAGCAGTTCTTC
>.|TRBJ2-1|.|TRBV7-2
CASSSPAGRNEQFF
TGTGCCAGCAGCTCCCCAGCGGGTCGCAATGAGCAGTTCTTC
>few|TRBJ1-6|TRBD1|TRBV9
CASSETGQGRNSPLHF
TGTGCCAGCAGCGAAACCGGACAGGGCAGAAATTCACCCCTCCACTTT
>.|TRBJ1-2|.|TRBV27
CASSLVGGEYGYTF
TGTGCCAGCAGTTTAGTGGGGGGAGAATATGGCTACACCTTC
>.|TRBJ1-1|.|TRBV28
CASEAPNTEAFF
TGTGCCAGTGAAGCCCCGAACACTGAAGCTTTCTTT
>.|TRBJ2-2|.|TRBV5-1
CASSFGVETGELFF
TGCGCCAGCAGCTTCGGGGTTGAGACCGGGGAGCTGTTTTTT
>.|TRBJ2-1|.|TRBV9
CASSVGEAASYNEQFF
TGTGCCAGCAGCGTAGGAGAGGCAGCGTCCTACAATGAGCAGTTCTTC
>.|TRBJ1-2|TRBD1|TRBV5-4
CASSVGQLYTF
TGTGCCAGCAGCGTGGGACAGCTTTACACCTTC
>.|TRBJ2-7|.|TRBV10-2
CASSEEGTKQYF
TGCGCCAGCAGTGAGGAGGGCACGAAGCAGTACTTC
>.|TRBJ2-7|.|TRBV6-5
CASSTTLRSSYEQYF
TGTGCCAGCAGTACTACCTTGCGAAGCTCCTACGAGCAGTACTTC
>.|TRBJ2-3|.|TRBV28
CASSFLPPDTQYF
TGTGCCAGCAGTTTCCTCCCCCCAGATACGCAGTATTTT
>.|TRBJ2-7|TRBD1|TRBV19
CAIVWYRGYEQYF
TGTGCCATAGTGTGGTACAGGGGGTACGAGCAGTACTTC
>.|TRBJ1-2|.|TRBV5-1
CASSMRTSTYGYTF
TGCGCCAGCAGCATGCGGACTAGTACCTATGGCTACACCTTC
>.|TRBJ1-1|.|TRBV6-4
CASSPRAGHMNTEAFF
TGTGCCAGCAGCCCTCGGGCAGGGCACATGAACACTGAAGCTTTCTTT
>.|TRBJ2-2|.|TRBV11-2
CASSLLVVRPGELFF
TGTGCCAGCAGCTTGCTAGTGGTGAGGCCCGGGGAGCTGTTTTTT
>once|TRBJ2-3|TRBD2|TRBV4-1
CASSQNTGTSEITDTQYF
TGCGCCAGCAGTCAAAATACCGGGACTAGCGAGATCACAGATACGCAGTATTTT
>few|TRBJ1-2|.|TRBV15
CATSSSRYGYTF
TGTGCCACCAGCAGTTCCCGCTATGGCTACACCTTC
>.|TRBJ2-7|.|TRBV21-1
CASSQLRLAGGRVPPYEQYF
TGTGCCAGCAGCCAACTGCGACTAGCGGGGGGCCGGGTACCCCCCTACGAGCAGTACTTC
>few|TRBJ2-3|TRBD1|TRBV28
CASSRQGAGDTQYF
TGTGCCAGCAGTCGTCAGGGGGCGGGGGATACGCAGTATTTT
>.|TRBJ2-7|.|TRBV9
CASNPTGTPSYEQYF
TGTGCCAGCAACCCAACCGGGACACCCTCCTACGAGCAGTACTTC
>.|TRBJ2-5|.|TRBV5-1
CASSFTGLQETQYF
TGCGCCAGCAGCTTTACAGGGTTGCAAGAGACCCAGTACTTC
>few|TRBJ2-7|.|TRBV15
CATSRETASYEQYF
TGTGCCACCAGCAGAGAGACAGCCTCCTACGAGCAGTACTTC
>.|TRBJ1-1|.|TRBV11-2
CASSLGTAFF
TGTGCCAGCAGCTTAGGGACGGCTTTCTTT
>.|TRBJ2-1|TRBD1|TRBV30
CAWSVGTGVANEQFF
TGTGCCTGGAGTGTAGGGACAGGGGTAGCCAATGAGCAGTTCTTC
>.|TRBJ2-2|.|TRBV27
CASSWTVDLGLFF
TGTGCCAGCAGTTGGACAGTTGACCTGGGGCTGTTTTTT
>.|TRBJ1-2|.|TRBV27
CASSLRGAHYGYTF
TGTGCCAGCAGTTTGAGGGGCGCCCACTATGGCTACACCTTC
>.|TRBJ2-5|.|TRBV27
CASSLRPKRYF
TGTGCCAGCAGTTTAAGGCCGAAGCGGTACTTC
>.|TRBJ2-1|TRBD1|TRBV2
CASSETGGLGSYNEQFF
TGTGCCAGCAGTGAAACAGGGGGGCTCGGGTCCTACAATGAGCAGTTCTTC
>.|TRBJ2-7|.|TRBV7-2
CASSLVHGSAGYEQYF
TGTGCCAGCAGCTTAGTTCACGGGTCGGCGGGATACGAGCAGTACTTC
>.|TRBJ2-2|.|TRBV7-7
CASSLNGQRYTGELFF
TGTGCTAGCAGCCTAAATGGACAGCGCTACACCGGGGAGCTGTTTTTT
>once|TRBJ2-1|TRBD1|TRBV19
CASSIDGGQSTGEQFF
TGTGCCAGTAGTATAGATGGGGGACAGTCTACAGGTGAGCAGTTCTTC
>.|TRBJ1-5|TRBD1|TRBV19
CASIPTGGWGQPQHF
TGTGCCAGTATTCCCACAGGGGGCTGGGGTCAGCCCCAGCATTTT
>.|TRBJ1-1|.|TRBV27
CASSWGYENTEAFF
TGTGCCAGCAGTTGGGGGTATGAGAACACTGAAGCTTTCTTT
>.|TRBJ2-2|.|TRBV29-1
CSVQTISGENTGELFF
TGCAGCGTTCAGACTATTAGCGGAGAGAACACCGGGGAGCTGTTTTTT
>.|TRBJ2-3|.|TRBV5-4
CASSFPDFTDTQYF
TGTGCCAGCAGCTTCCCGGACTTCACAGATACGCAGTATTTT
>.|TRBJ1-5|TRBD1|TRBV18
CASSPTGSDQPQHF
TGTGCCAGCTCACCGACAGGGAGCGATCAGCCCCAGCATTTT
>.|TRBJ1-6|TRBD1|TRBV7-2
CASSLVSGTDSPLHF
TGTGCCAGCAGCTTAGTTTCCGGGACAGACTCACCCCTCCACTTT